A selection of T cell receptor beta chains follows, all from one sample in a study of early T cells in non-severe SARS-CoV-2 infection. MiXCR was run by TCRdb on the 5' RACE reads, yielding one entry per CDR3 protein. This sample has tens of thousands of distinct CDR3 sequences, with about 12% found just once. Sequenced here: whole blood, sampled at baseline. The receptors here all came from an adult who was a healthcare worker with PCR-confirmed SARS-CoV-2 infection or an uninfected control (not recorded which). Both conserved end residues are part of each CDR3. Fields, in order: D gene, V gene, clone size, J gene, CDR3 protein, CDR3 DNA. D genes are given only for firm matches. Clone size is shown for a subset of rows, as once, few, many or a class of expanded clone.

NA	TRBV2	many	TRBJ1-1	CASSDELNTEAFF	TGTGCCAGTTCGGACGAACTGAACACTGAAGCTTTCTTT
NA	TRBV9	few	TRBJ2-7	CASSNEDRYEQYF	TGTGCCAGCAGCAACGAGGACCGCTACGAGCAGTACTTC
NA	TRBV12-3/TRBV12-4	many	TRBJ1-4	CASQDISNEKLFF	TGTGCCAGCCAGGACATCTCTAATGAAAAACTGTTTTTT
NA	TRBV10-3	NA	TRBJ1-1	CASREWEQGNTEAFF	TGTGCCAGTAGGGAGTGGGAACAGGGGAACACTGAAGCTTTCTTT
NA	TRBV5-4	NA	TRBJ1-1	CASSSGLLDTEAFF	TGTGCCAGCAGCTCGGGGCTATTAGACACTGAAGCTTTCTTT
TRBD1	TRBV28	many	TRBJ1-5	CASSFSGGQQPQHF	TGTGCCAGCAGCTTCTCAGGGGGGCAGCAGCCCCAGCATTTT
TRBD1	TRBV7-6	NA	TRBJ1-1	CASSSRQGALNTEAFF	TGTGCCAGCAGCTCAAGACAGGGGGCCTTGAACACTGAAGCTTTCTTT
TRBD1	TRBV6-5	NA	TRBJ2-7	CASSPQGQGTYEQYF	TGTGCCAGCAGTCCTCAGGGACAGGGTACCTACGAGCAGTACTTC
NA	TRBV11-2	NA	TRBJ1-2	CASSLRNYGYTF	TGTGCCAGCAGCCTCCGGAACTATGGCTACACCTTC
NA	TRBV3-1	many	TRBJ1-2	CASSQSGQGKKGYTF	TGTGCCAGCAGCCAAAGCGGTCAGGGGAAGAAGGGCTACACCTTC
NA	TRBV18	many	TRBJ2-5	CASSPQETQYF	TGTGCCAGCAGCCCCCAAGAGACCCAGTACTTC
TRBD2	TRBV6-5	many	TRBJ2-7	CASSYLAGGLAGLGEQYF	TGTGCCAGCAGTTATTTAGCGGGAGGGCTAGCGGGATTAGGGGAGCAGTACTTC
NA	TRBV6-4	NA	TRBJ2-7	CASSDSFYEQYF	TGTGCCAGCAGTGACTCATTCTACGAGCAGTACTTC
TRBD2	TRBV7-9	many	TRBJ2-2	CASSPPLAGVGELFF	TGTGCCAGCAGCCCTCCCCTAGCGGGAGTGGGGGAGCTGTTTTTT
NA	TRBV5-4	NA	TRBJ2-7	CASSLGQAHYEQYF	TGTGCCAGCAGCTTGGGCCAGGCCCACTACGAGCAGTACTTC
NA	TRBV12-3/TRBV12-4	few	TRBJ1-2	CASSSTNYGYTF	TGTGCCAGCAGTAGTACTAACTATGGCTACACCTTC
NA	TRBV7-3	few	TRBJ2-5	CASSSSGREETQYF	TGTGCCAGCAGCTCTTCCGGTCGGGAAGAGACCCAGTACTTC
NA	TRBV3-1	few	TRBJ2-1	CASSSSSSSEQFF	TGTGCCAGCAGCTCAAGTAGCAGTTCTGAGCAGTTCTTC
TRBD2	TRBV7-9	few	TRBJ2-3	CASSPSGGGKDTQYF	TGTGCCAGCAGCCCTAGCGGGGGAGGGAAAGATACGCAGTATTTT
NA	TRBV5-1	many	TRBJ1-1	CASSLREILNTEAFF	TGCGCCAGCAGCTTGCGGGAAATACTTAACACTGAAGCTTTCTTT
NA	TRBV29-1	few	TRBJ2-7	CSVETSHRSGIEQYF	TGCAGCGTTGAAACCAGCCACCGGTCAGGCATCGAGCAGTACTTC
NA	TRBV6-5	few	TRBJ1-2	CASSYSYGDNYGYTF	TGTGCCAGCAGTTACTCTTACGGGGATAACTATGGCTACACCTTC
NA	TRBV12-3/TRBV12-4	few	TRBJ1-2	CASTLGGIESGYTF	TGTGCCAGCACCCTGGGGGGGATTGAGTCTGGCTACACCTTC
NA	TRBV12-3/TRBV12-4	few	TRBJ2-1	CASSYLIYNEQFF	TGTGCCAGCAGTTACCTCATCTACAATGAGCAGTTCTTC
NA	TRBV5-6	few	TRBJ2-7	CASSAAYEQYF	TGTGCCAGCAGCGCCGCCTACGAGCAGTACTTC
TRBD2	TRBV6-4	NA	TRBJ2-1	CASSARTSGGEQFF	TGTGCCAGCAGTGCCCGGACTAGCGGGGGGGAGCAGTTCTTC
NA	TRBV11-2	NA	TRBJ2-1	CASSLGLYNEQFF	TGTGCCAGCAGCTTGGGTCTTTACAATGAGCAGTTCTTC
NA	TRBV15	many	TRBJ1-5	CATSDLGVQPQHF	TGTGCCACCAGCGACTTGGGGGTTCAGCCCCAGCATTTT
NA	TRBV5-1	NA	TRBJ1-6	CASSLAVGNYNSPLHF	TGCGCCAGCAGCTTGGCCGTCGGAAACTATAATTCACCCCTCCACTTT
NA	TRBV20-1	NA	TRBJ2-3	CSARNGGETDTQYF	TGCAGTGCTAGAAACGGGGGCGAGACAGATACGCAGTATTTT
NA	TRBV20-1	many	TRBJ2-3	CSARDWKSTDTQYF	TGCAGTGCTAGAGATTGGAAGTCAACAGATACGCAGTATTTT
NA	TRBV6-2/TRBV6-3	NA	TRBJ1-6	CASRQGGNSPLHF	TGTGCCAGCAGACAGGGCGGAAATTCACCCCTCCACTTT
NA	TRBV27	few	TRBJ1-6	CASSPTSLSNSPLHF	TGTGCCAGCAGTCCGACATCCCTCTCTAATTCACCCCTCCACTTT
NA	TRBV18	few	TRBJ1-6	CASSLGRGVGSPLHF	TGTGCCAGCTCCCTCGGGAGGGGCGTCGGTTCACCCCTCCACTTT
NA	TRBV7-9	few	TRBJ2-3	CASSPTDGSADTQYF	TGTGCCAGCAGCCCTACGGATGGGTCCGCAGATACGCAGTATTTT
NA	TRBV7-3	many	TRBJ2-2	CASSLNGVNGELFF	TGTGCCAGCAGCTTAAACGGCGTCAACGGGGAGCTGTTTTTT
NA	TRBV7-2	NA	TRBJ1-5	CASSLVPLGSQPQHF	TGTGCCAGCAGCTTAGTACCGCTTGGGAGTCAGCCCCAGCATTTT
TRBD2	TRBV7-6	few	TRBJ2-7	CASSRTSGGPGGYEQYF	TGTGCCAGCAGCCGGACTAGCGGGGGGCCGGGAGGGTACGAGCAGTACTTC
NA	TRBV5-1	few	TRBJ2-6	CASSPEANVLTF	TGCGCCAGCAGCCCTGAAGCCAACGTCCTGACTTTC
NA	TRBV10-3	NA	TRBJ2-2	CAISESGTLTGELFF	TGTGCCATCAGTGAATCAGGGACTCTCACCGGGGAGCTGTTTTTT
NA	TRBV12-3/TRBV12-4	many	TRBJ1-2	CASILGGAGYGYTF	TGTGCCAGCATCCTGGGGGGGGCAGGTTATGGCTACACCTTC
TRBD1	TRBV5-1	NA	TRBJ2-7	CASSSDRGSYEQYF	TGCGCCAGCAGCTCGGACAGGGGATCCTACGAGCAGTACTTC
NA	TRBV7-9	few	TRBJ1-6	CASSLAQQGDSPLHF	TGTGCCAGCAGCTTAGCGCAACAGGGAGATTCACCCCTCCACTTT
NA	TRBV7-9	NA	TRBJ2-5	CASSFTQETQYF	TGTGCCAGCAGCTTTACCCAAGAGACCCAGTACTTC
TRBD1	TRBV7-9	NA	TRBJ2-7	CASSPGTGPYEQYF	TGTGCCAGCAGCCCCGGGACAGGACCTTACGAGCAGTACTTC
NA	TRBV27	few	TRBJ2-1	CASSSSGSYNEQFF	TGTGCCAGCAGTTCCTCTGGATCCTACAATGAGCAGTTCTTC
TRBD2	TRBV11-2	NA	TRBJ2-1	CASSHPNGGAVNEQFF	TGTGCCAGCAGCCACCCCAACGGGGGGGCGGTCAATGAGCAGTTCTTC
NA	TRBV20-1	NA	TRBJ1-2	CSARDGRQPPVYGYTF	TGCAGTGCTAGAGATGGCAGACAGCCACCGGTCTATGGCTACACCTTC